Given below is one TCR beta chain in context. Its antigen is currently unknown. This sample was included in a study of beta chain features in type 1 diabetes. Whole-study results and caveats: Patients showed naive, central memory and Treg TCRB repertoires that appeared more similar than those of healthy donors. cDNA-based reads could over-represent cells with high TCR expression.

The isolated RNA, all of it, was reverse transcribed, so expressed TCRB transcripts were what got sequenced. The table came from immunoSEQ multiplex PCR; TCRdb's copy has only in-frame clones and leaves some out. This repertoire shows some 900,000 clones, 17% found once; its top ten account for 0.02% to 0.025%. The sequence was obtained from a woman under 30 in good health. The sequencing sample was made of naive CD4+ T cells from blood.

In DNA, the CDR3 is TGCAGCGTTGATCCAGTGGGTCTCAATGAGCAGTTCTTC. Protein: CSVDPVGLNEQFF. The rearrangement uses TRBV29-1 and TRBJ2-1; D gene ambiguous. The CDR3 sequence is 13 residues long. V was trimmed by 3 bases and J by 6 bases, leaving 12 bases between them. Germline V lookup: CDR1 SQVTM, CDR2 ANQGSEA.